The 10 T cell receptor beta chains below come from one sample, sequenced in a study of T-cell memory formation after mild COVID-19. TCRdb used MiXCR to reprocess the 5' RACE reads, holding one entry per CDR3 protein. The sample yields more than 300,000 distinct CDR3 sequences, 20% to 25% seen once. The sample taken for sequencing was PBMCs or a T cell subset sorted from them (not recorded which). Source of these receptors: a man younger than 35 who had mild COVID-19 (a few samples of this study predate the infection). Cell type and time point are not known.

This clonotype has just a few counts. The rearrangement links TRBV7-2 to TRBJ2-2, with 9 nucleotides matching TRBD1. This CDR3 comprises 16 residues. The trim removed 2 bases at V and 5 bases at J, leaving 6 bases unmatched. Germline assignment: CDR1 SGHTA and CDR2 FQGNSA. CDR3 loop: CASSLRPGTGTGELFF. In DNA form, the CDR3 reads TGTGCCAGCAGCTTACGTCCCGGGACAGGGACCGGGGAGCTGTTTTTT.

Only a few counts were recorded for this clonotype. The V and J genes are TRBV7-8 and TRBJ1-1, with 7 bases identical to TRBD1. The CDR3 has 15 amino acids. V trimming: 5 bases; J trimming: 0 bases; junction bases outside the gene matches: 6. The germline gives CDR1 SGHVS, CDR2 FQNEAQ. CDR3 in amino acids: CASSGRTGLNTEAFF. CDR3 in DNA: TGTGCCAGCAGCGGACGGACAGGACTGAACACTGAAGCTTTCTTT.

This clonotype was detected a few times. For the CDR3, the DNA is TGTGCCAGCAGCCACTTAGCGGGGGCACAAGAGACCCAGTACTTC. Protein: CASSHLAGAQETQYF. The genes are TRBV3-1 and TRBJ2-5; TRBD2 agrees at 9 bases. Trimming cost V 3 bases and J 2 bases; bases outside gene matches: 4. Germline V lookup: CDR1 LGHDT, CDR2 YNNKEL (reference sequence). This CDR3 region has 15 residues.

This clonotype was observed a handful of times. The V and J genes are TRBV11-2 and TRBJ2-2; no definite D call. Trimming stripped 1 base from V and 10 bases from J, with 10 bases between. CDR3 length: 13 residues. Germline V CDR1 and CDR2: SGHAT, FQNNGV. The CDR3 here is CASSLGRRSELFF. CDR3 nucleotide sequence: TGTGCCAGCAGCTTAGGAAGGCGATCGGAGCTGTTTTTT.

This clonotype was detected only a few times. The rearrangement uses TRBV5-1 and TRBJ2-5; TRBD1 is a possible D gene (5 bases). The V gene's germline CDR1 is SGHRS and CDR2 YFSETQ. The CDR3 is 14 residues long. The germline V and J ends were trimmed by 3 bases and 4 bases, with 13 bases remaining between them. The chain's CDR3 is CASSWIDSTETQYF. The CDR3 DNA sequence: TGCGCCAGCAGCTGGATTGACAGCACAGAGACCCAGTACTTC.

This clonotype turned up a few times. This chain joins TRBV29-1 and TRBJ2-7; D may be TRBD2 (5 bases). Germline CDR1 reads SQVTM; CDR2 reads ANQGSEA. Trimming stripped 7 bases from V and 0 bases from J, with 16 bases between. CDR3 size: 14 residues. Here the CDR3 reads CSAGLEGHSYEQYV. CDR3 in DNA: TGCAGCGCAGGACTTGAGGGTCACTCCTACGAGCAGTACGTC.

In this sample, this clonotype turned up a few times. The rearrangement uses TRBV5-6 and TRBJ1-2; D is uncertain. This CDR3 is 12 amino acids long. Deletions cut 7 bases from V and 7 bases from J, with 14 bases between. Germline values: CDR1 SGHDT, CDR2 YYEEEE. CDR3 amino acids: CASGLDWFGYTF. CDR3 nucleotides: TGTGCCAGCGGATTGGACTGGTTTGGCTACACCTTC.

This clonotype was counted a few times. The V gene is TRBV20-1, the J gene TRBJ1-1, with D possibly being TRBD1 (5 bases). The CDR3 has 13 residues. Germline V CDR1 and CDR2: DFQATT, SNEGSKA (reference sequence). Trimming took off 4 bases at V and 5 bases at J, with 14 bases between the two ends. In DNA form, the CDR3 reads TGCAGTGCTACGGACACCAGTCGGACTGAAGCTTTCTTT. Amino acid sequence: CSATDTSRTEAFF.

This clonotype was counted between two and nine times. The V and J genes are TRBV12-3 or TRBV12-4 and TRBJ1-5, with D hard to call. The CDR3 has 17 amino acids. Trimming stripped 6 bases from V and 6 bases from J, with 24 bases between. The CDR3 here is CASSPMPVSPLGQPQHF. The CDR3 DNA follows: TGTGCCAGCAGCCCCATGCCGGTTTCTCCTCTGGGTCAGCCCCAGCATTTT.

This clonotype was found a few times. The chain recombines TRBV20-1 with TRBJ2-1; 9 bases are a match to TRBD2. Looked up from germline, CDR1 is DFQATT and CDR2 is SNEGSKA (reference sequence). After removal of 1 base from V and 10 bases from J, the junction contained 11 bases not matched to a gene. This CDR3 is 15 amino acids long. The CDR3 sequence: CSARANRRGGREQFF. CDR3 bases: TGCAGTGCTAGAGCGAATAGGCGGGGGGGCCGGGAGCAGTTCTTC.